This TCR beta chain was identified in a study of blood T cells in healthy people across ages. Regarding the study as a whole: Per million T cells, TCR beta diversity dropped about linearly as age rose. Bulk PBMC profiling left naive and antigen-experienced comparisons inconclusive. With donor CMV status unknown, expanded clonotype changes were possibly confounded. Naive T cell percentage showed a strong correlation with TCR beta diversity.

A word on this clonotype: The antigen is not known. A much larger clone differs from this one at a single base, so this may be a read error.

J gave up 13 bases and V 5 bases, and 13 bases lay outside the gene matches. The CDR3 has 14 amino acids. The germline V gene has CDR1 MNHEY and CDR2 SVGEGT. It was with a sample-barcoded 5' primer and a J-beta primer mix that a second PCR of roughly 7 to 12 cycles was run. TCRdb passed the 5' RACE reads through MiXCR, listing each CDR3 protein once. The sample contains 700,000 or so distinct CDR3 sequences, around 41% of which appear only once. This chain links TRBV6-2 or TRBV6-3 with TRBJ2-5, with TRBD2 matching over 10 bases. This clonotype was sampled from an elderly man in good health. What was sequenced was blood. CDR3 coding DNA: TGTGCCAGCAGTGACGGGCTAGCGGGAGCCGTTTCGTACTTC. The encoded protein is CASSDGLAGAVSYF.